This T cell receptor beta chain was profiled in a study of regulatory T cells in long-lasting Graves disease. Study results and limitations: Patients with persistent disease shared 2,741 public clonotypes, outpacing the 966 shared by new patients.

Points on this clonotype: Its matching antigen is unknown.

As to time point: newly diagnosed GD, antithyroid drugs for less than 3 months. Making the TCR library involved RNA that had been extracted from PBMCs. Per American Thyroid Association guidelines, Graves' disease was diagnosed. Arm-PCR of CDR3 regions with iRepertoire HTBI primers generated TCR beta libraries. Via MiXCR, TCRdb re-called the multiplex PCR reads, giving one row per CDR3 protein. Of fewer than 400,000 distinct CDR3 sequences in the sample, approximately 20% were seen once. Germline V gene data show CDR1 as LGHDT and CDR2 as YNNKEL (reference sequence). Trimming took 0 bases from V and 2 from J, leaving 8 bases between them. This CDR3 spans 14 amino acids.

This chain uses TRBV3-1 with TRBJ2-7; D remains unclear. This TCR was sampled from a female donor with Graves disease. Material: peripheral blood mononuclear cells (PBMCs), obtained at new diagnosis, from a patient treated with antithyroid drugs. The CDR3 is CASSQDRVPYEQYF. The CDR3 nucleotides are TGTGCCAGCAGCCAAGATCGCGTACCCTACGAGCAGTACTTC.